The clone carrying this T cell receptor beta chain was seen only a few times. The treatment denotes: oral pan-JAK inhibitor, 5-10 mg twice daily. T lymphocytes (CD4+ and CD8+) were sorted from PBMCs. cDNA prepared by RNA extraction and subsequent reverse transcription served as the template for sequencing. The table came from immunoSEQ multiplex PCR; TCRdb's copy has only in-frame clones and leaves some out. The sample holds roughly 220,000 clones, about two fifths seen once. In germline, CDR1 is SNHLY, CDR2 FYNNEI. The J segment lost 5 bases and the V segment lost 4 bases, leaving 7 bases of the junction unmatched. The CDR3 is 15 amino acids. This sample is part of a study of CD8+ T cells in alopecia areata. Study-level background: It was oral tofacitinib, at 5 to 10 mg twice daily, that treated patients received.

This chain connects TRBV2 to TRBJ2-3, with 9 positions matching TRBD1. Sequenced material: CD4+ T cells sorted from blood, taken between weeks 30 and 35, from a patient treated with tofacitinib. The origin of this receptor is a human donor with alopecia areata. CDR3 bases: TGTGCCAGCAGTGTCGGACAGGGGATAGGAGATACGCAGTATTTT. The encoded protein is CASSVGQGIGDTQYF.